This T cell receptor (beta chain) originates from a study of monozygotic twins with inflammatory bowel disease. This CDR3 has 19 amino acids. The germline gives CDR1 DFQATT, CDR2 SNEGSKA (reference sequence). As regards this clonotype: Its antigen is unknown.

A total RNA quantity of about 4,000 ng went into each TCR library. Investigators made cDNA in eight separate reactions per sample. TCRdb reprocessed the 5' RACE reads and stores each CDR3 protein as one record, lacking DNA. Recorded for this sample: fewer than 110,000 distinct CDR3 sequences. Overall study findings and caveats: Fewer clonotypes were shared with others by IBD patients than by healthy twins, especially with disease activity. Cells of different T cell subtypes could not be told apart.

This rearrangement joins TRBV20-1 to TRBJ2-6; the TRBD1 assignment by TCRdb is unverifiable without DNA. This TCR derives from a human donor with ulcerative colitis or Crohn's disease, or a healthy co-twin of an affected twin (not recorded which). Material for sequencing was blood. The CDR3 region is CSARDRTGRHRPGANVLTF.